Following are 29 T cell receptor beta chains from one sample sequenced in a study of OX40 agonist ivuxolimab in advanced cancers. Sequencing was performed with immunoSEQ multiplex PCR; in TCRdb, only in-frame clones are kept and a portion is missing. Of tens of thousands of clones listed, 85% are singletons. Sequenced here: CD4+ or CD8+ T cells sorted from blood, sampled in a trial of the OX40 agonist ivuxolimab. The receptors stem from an adult with an advanced solid tumor such as melanoma, head and neck, liver or kidney cancer.

This chain links TRBV2 with TRBJ2-5, with 8 bases fitting TRBD1. Per the germline V gene, CDR1 is SNHLY and CDR2 is FYNNEI. CDR3 length equals 14 residues. The V gene end was trimmed by 3 bases and the J gene end by 7 bases; junction bases not matched to a gene: 7. The CDR3 coding sequence is TGTGCCAGCAGTGATGTCAGGGGGCCGGGGACCCAGTACTTC. Its protein is CASSDVRGPGTQYF. Filled out from reference TRBV2 and TRBJ2-5, the complete variable domain reads EPEVTQTPSHQVTQMGQEVILRCVPISNHLYFYWYRQILGQKVEFLVSFYNNEISEKSEIFDDQFSVERPDGSNFTLKIRSTKLEDSAMYFCASSDVRGPGTQYFGPGTRLLVL.

CDR3 DNA sequence: TGTGCCAGTAGCTATCCAACAGGGGCAACTAATGAAAAACTGTTTTTT. It is translated as CASSYPTGATNEKLFF. The genes are TRBV19 and TRBJ1-4; TRBD1 matches at 7 bases. J gave up 0 bases and V 6 bases, and 7 bases lay outside the gene matches. Germline values: CDR1 LNHDA, CDR2 SQIVND (reference sequence). The CDR3 sequence is 16 residues long. Full variable domain (outside the CDR3, taken from reference TRBV19 and TRBJ1-4): DGGITQSPKYLFRKEGQNVTLSCEQNLNHDAMYWYRQDPGQGLRLIYYSQIVNDFQKGDIAEGYSVSREKKESFPLTVTSAQKNPTAFYLCASSYPTGATNEKLFFGSGTQLSVL.

There are a few counts of this clone. The chain recombines TRBV30 with TRBJ2-3; D is undetermined. V was trimmed by 4 bases and J by 0 bases, leaving 11 bases between them. The CDR3 is made up of 14 amino acids. Germline loops: CDR1 GTSNPN, CDR2 SVGIG (reference sequence). The CDR3 reads CAWKLDTSTDTQYF. The DNA for the CDR3 is TGTGCCTGGAAACTGGATACTAGCACAGATACGCAGTATTTT.

This clone was seen more than once but under ten times. The chain couples TRBV7-2 to TRBJ2-1, with TRBD2 identical over 8 bases. Germline trimming cut 1 base from V and 5 bases from J; bases unmatched to any gene: 10. The V gene's germline CDR1 is SGHTA and CDR2 FQGNSA. The CDR3 spans 17 residues. CDR3: CASSLGTGTRSNNEQFF. CDR3 bases: TGTGCCAGCAGCTTAGGGACCGGGACTAGAAGTAACAATGAGCAGTTCTTC.

The chain couples TRBV28 to TRBJ1-5; TRBD1 aligns across 10 bases. The V and J ends lost 5 bases and 2 bases, in that order; junction bases with no gene match: 15. The CDR3 is 19 amino acids. CDR1 and CDR2 (germline): MDHEN, SYDVKM. DNA of the CDR3: TGTGCCAGCAGTGCGGACTCCGGGACAGGGGAAGTACGCAATCAGCCCCAGCATTTT. Translation gives CASSADSGTGEVRNQPQHF.

The V call is TRBV27, the J call TRBJ1-2; tentative D call: TRBD1 (6 bases). CDR3 length: 16 residues. With 2 bases removed from V and 1 base from J, the gap between germline ends came to 14 bases. CDR1 and CDR2 from the germline V gene are MNHEY and SMNVEV (reference sequence). The CDR3: CASSLMSGAGNYGYTF. The CDR3 region has the DNA TGTGCCAGCAGTTTAATGTCAGGGGCGGGTAACTATGGCTACACCTTC.

The genes are TRBV19 and TRBJ2-7; D call uncertain. The CDR3 has 14 residues. Looked up from germline, CDR1 is LNHDA and CDR2 is SQIVND (reference sequence). Trimming left V 5 bases short and J 0 bases short, with 11 bases between. This CDR3 reads CASSSDPFSYEQYF. The CDR3 DNA is TGTGCCAGTAGTTCCGACCCCTTCTCCTACGAGCAGTACTTC.

V usage is TRBV7-2 and J usage is TRBJ1-3, with D uncertain. From germline, CDR1 is SGHTA and CDR2 FQGNSA. The CDR3 is 14 amino acids. The ends were cut back, 1 base at V and 0 bases at J, with 4 bases in the middle. The CDR3 loop is CASSLGNSGNTIYF. CDR3 nucleotide sequence: TGTGCCAGCAGCTTAGGCAACTCTGGAAACACCATATATTTT. Combining the CDR3 with reference TRBV7-2 and TRBJ1-3 gives the whole variable domain GAGVSQSPSNKVTEKGKDVELRCDPISGHTALYWYRQSLGQGLEFLIYFQGNSAPDKSGLPSDRFSAERTGGSVSTLTIQRTQQEDSAVYLCASSLGNSGNTIYFGEGSWLTVV.

CDR3 in DNA: TGTGCCAGCAGTCCGACAGGGGGCGGACAGCCCCAGCATTTT. Translation gives CASSPTGGGQPQHF. The V gene is TRBV28, the J gene TRBJ1-5; 10 bases line up with TRBD1. CDR3 length: 14 residues. CDR1 and CDR2 (germline): MDHEN, SYDVKM. With V trimmed by 5 bases and J by 7 bases, 5 bases remained unmatched.

A single count supports this clone. This chain uses TRBV7-3 with TRBJ2-1, with 8 nucleotides matching TRBD2. With 5 bases clipped from V and 7 bases from J, the junction kept 7 bases outside the gene matches. The germline CDR1 and CDR2 sequences are SGHTA and FQGTGA. The CDR3 is made up of 14 amino acids. The DNA of the CDR3 is TGTGCCAGCAGCGGGGGACTAGAAGGGAATGAGCAGTTCTTC. This gives the protein CASSGGLEGNEQFF. Full variable domain (rest looked up from reference TRBV7-3 and TRBJ2-1): GAGVSQTPSNKVTEKGKYVELRCDPISGHTALYWYRQSLGQGPEFLIYFQGTGAADDSGLPNDRFFAVRPEGSVSTLKIQRTERGDSAVYLCASSGGLEGNEQFFGPGTRLTVL.

The rearrangement uses TRBV5-1 and TRBJ2-1; D gene ambiguous. Germline values: CDR1 SGHRS, CDR2 YFSETQ. V lost 2 bases and J 9 bases, leaving 18 bases between the germline ends. The CDR3 runs to 15 residues. CDR3 sequence (DNA): TGCGCCAGCAGCTTTTCCAGAGCAGTCCAAGGTGAGCAGTTCTTC. Translating gives CASSFSRAVQGEQFF.

CDR3 bases: TGTGCCAGCAGCTTAGGAGGGCATGAGCAGTTCTTC. Amino acid sequence: CASSLGGHEQFF. V usage is TRBV11-2 and J usage is TRBJ2-1, with a tentative D call TRBD2 (5 bases). CDR3 length: 12 residues. Germline V gene sequence: CDR1 SGHAT, CDR2 FQNNGV. Trimming shortened V by 1 base and J by 8 bases, and 6 bases separated the two germline ends.

A single count supports this clone. This chain connects TRBV11-2 to TRBJ2-7; 10 nucleotides align to TRBD1. V was pared by 5 bases and J by 5 bases, with 3 bases of the junction left unmatched. Germline V gene sequence: CDR1 SGHAT, CDR2 FQNNGV. CDR3 size: 13 residues. CDR3 nucleotide sequence: TGTGCCAGCAGCCGGACAGGGGGGAACGAGCAGTACTTC. It translates to CASSRTGGNEQYF.

The rearrangement links TRBV5-1 to TRBJ2-5; 16 nucleotides align to TRBD2. The junction had 9 bases not matched to a gene; V was cut back by 3 bases and J by 4 bases. Per germline, CDR1 SGHRS and CDR2 YFSETQ. The CDR3 extends over 18 amino acids. Here the CDR3 reads CASSSGLAGGPGGETQYF. DNA for the CDR3: TGCGCCAGCAGCTCGGGACTAGCGGGAGGGCCGGGAGGAGAGACCCAGTACTTC.

The chain is built from TRBV5-5 and TRBJ2-1, with 7 bases matching TRBD2. This CDR3 region has 16 residues. CDR1 is SGHKS and CDR2 is YYEKEE in the germline V gene (reference sequence). Trimming took 3 bases from V and 5 from J; bases not matched to a gene: 11. DNA for the CDR3: TGTGCCAGCAGCTCTACTAGCGCCCCTATTAACAATGAGCAGTTCTTC. Amino acid sequence: CASSSTSAPINNEQFF.

The rearrangement joins TRBV28 to TRBJ2-1; D possibly corresponds to TRBD2 (6 bases). This CDR3 spans 15 amino acids. Trimming pared 5 bases from V and 7 bases from J, leaving 18 bases between. Germline assignment: CDR1 MDHEN and CDR2 SYDVKM. DNA of the CDR3: TGTGCCAGCAGTCCTCAGCGACTAGTTTCAAATGAGCAGTTCTTC. This codes for CASSPQRLVSNEQFF.

The chain carries TRBV7-9 and TRBJ2-5; D is possibly TRBD1 (6 bases). Germline V CDR1 and CDR2: SEHNR, FQNEAQ (reference sequence). V dropped 0 bases and J dropped 1 base, with 6 bases sitting between them. The CDR3 runs 14 residues. Here the CDR3 DNA reads TGTGCCAGCAGCTTAGCGGACAGCCAAGAGACCCAGTACTTC. Translated, it gives CASSLADSQETQYF.

V is TRBV2 and J is TRBJ2-1; tentatively, D is TRBD2 (6 bases). The CDR3 covers 14 residues. Germline V lookup: CDR1 SNHLY, CDR2 FYNNEI. The V end lost 5 bases, the J end lost 3 bases, and 11 bases lay between the germline ends. In DNA, the CDR3 is TGTGCCAGCAGTTTTAGCGGCAGCTACAATGAGCAGTTCTTC. It translates to CASSFSGSYNEQFF.

The chain links TRBV25-1 to TRBJ2-2, with D unresolved. CDR1 and CDR2 from the germline V gene are MGHDK and SYGVNS. The CDR3 totals 14 residues. The V end was cut by 5 bases, the J end by 0 bases, with 7 bases between. CDR3 sequence (DNA): TGTGCCAGCAGTAGGCCGTCGAACACCGGGGAGCTGTTTTTT. This encodes CASSRPSNTGELFF.

This clone has only one observation. The chain employs TRBV6-5 and TRBJ1-1, with 8 nucleotides matching TRBD1. The CDR3 has 13 amino acids. Germline V gene data show CDR1 as MNHEY and CDR2 as SVGAGI. The J segment lost 8 bases and the V segment lost 5 bases, leaving 7 bases of the junction unmatched. CDR3 loop: CASSPRQGTEAFF. The CDR3 nucleotides are TGTGCCAGCAGTCCACGACAGGGGACCGAAGCTTTCTTT.

The CDR3 spells CASSAVSLMNTEAFF. CDR3 in DNA: TGTGCCAGCAGTGCGGTCAGCTTGATGAACACTGAAGCTTTCTTT. The rearrangement uses TRBV6-1 and TRBJ1-1; D is uncertain. Germline values: CDR1 MNHNS, CDR2 SASEGT. Trimming shortened V by 4 bases and J by 0 bases, and 12 bases separated the two germline ends. This CDR3 is 15 amino acids long.

The chain employs TRBV27 and TRBJ2-7; D uncertain. Trimming took 5 bases from V and 6 from J, leaving 17 bases between them. The CDR3 has 14 residues. The germline V gene has CDR1 MNHEY and CDR2 SMNVEV (reference sequence). The CDR3 is CASSIRDTRAEQYF. CDR3 nucleotides: TGTGCCAGCAGTATCCGAGACACCAGAGCCGAGCAGTACTTC.

The V gene is TRBV5-1, the J gene TRBJ1-2; D not certain. Germline CDR1 SGHRS, CDR2 YFSETQ. Trimming cost V 0 bases and J 3 bases, with 9 bases left between them. The CDR3 contains 14 residues. Written as DNA, the CDR3 is TGCGCCAGCAGCTTGGATCCGGGTGACTATGGCTACACCTTC. Protein: CASSLDPGDYGYTF.

The rearrangement joins TRBV30 to TRBJ1-1; TRBD1 agrees at 7 bases. CDR3 length equals 15 residues. Looked up from germline, CDR1 is GTSNPN and CDR2 is SVGIG (reference sequence). Unmatched junction bases numbered 12, after V lost 3 bases and J lost 5 bases. This chain's CDR3 is CAWRFLGRGDTEAFF. DNA for the CDR3: TGTGCCTGGAGATTCTTGGGCAGGGGGGATACTGAAGCTTTCTTT.

The chain uses TRBV28 and TRBJ1-1; 7 nucleotides agree with TRBD1. J gave up 7 bases and V 4 bases, and 9 bases lay outside the gene matches. Looked up from germline, CDR1 is MDHEN and CDR2 is SYDVKM. CDR3 length: 14 residues. CDR3 DNA sequence: TGTGCCAGCAGTTGGACAGGAGTCGTGGATGAAGCTTTCTTT. Residues: CASSWTGVVDEAFF. Drawing the rest from reference TRBV28 and TRBJ1-1, the complete variable domain is DVKVTQSSRYLVKRTGEKVFLECVQDMDHENMFWYRQDPGLGLRLIYFSYDVKMKEKGDIPEGYSVSREKKERFSLILESASTNQTSMYLCASSWTGVVDEAFFGQGTRLTVV.

The chain carries TRBV7-9 and TRBJ1-6; 7 nucleotides agree with TRBD1. This CDR3 has 14 amino acids. Germline values: CDR1 SEHNR, CDR2 FQNEAQ (reference sequence). Trimming removed 5 bases from V and 6 bases from J; junction bases left unmatched: 4. CDR3 coding DNA: TGTGCCAGCAGCCTGGGACAGCTTAATTCACCCCTCCACTTT. It yields the protein CASSLGQLNSPLHF.

V usage is TRBV7-8 and J usage is TRBJ2-7, with TRBD1 as a possible D gene (5 bases). The ends were cut back, 5 bases at V and 0 bases at J, with 14 bases in the middle. The germline gives CDR1 SGHVS, CDR2 FQNEAQ. The CDR3 spans 15 residues. The CDR3 DNA reads as TGTGCCAGCAGCGATGACAGATCCACCTCCTACGAGCAGTACTTC. The encoded protein is CASSDDRSTSYEQYF.

This clone was picked up one time. The gene calls are TRBV13 and TRBJ1-2; the match to TRBD1 covers 7 bases. CDR3 length equals 15 residues. Trimming cost V 7 bases and J 5 bases; bases outside gene matches: 13. Germline values: CDR1 PRHDT, CDR2 FYEKMQ (reference sequence). CDR3 coding DNA: TGTGCCAGCAACTTTGGTGGCAGGGGGACTTATGGCTACACCTTC. This sequence encodes CASNFGGRGTYGYTF.

This chain joins TRBV28 and TRBJ1-1; D is ambiguous. V dropped 2 bases and J dropped 3 bases, with 7 bases sitting between them. The CDR3 totals 13 residues. CDR1 and CDR2 (germline): MDHEN, SYDVKM. This CDR3 reads CASSLITDTEAFF. CDR3 bases: TGTGCCAGCAGTTTAATAACAGACACTGAAGCTTTCTTT.